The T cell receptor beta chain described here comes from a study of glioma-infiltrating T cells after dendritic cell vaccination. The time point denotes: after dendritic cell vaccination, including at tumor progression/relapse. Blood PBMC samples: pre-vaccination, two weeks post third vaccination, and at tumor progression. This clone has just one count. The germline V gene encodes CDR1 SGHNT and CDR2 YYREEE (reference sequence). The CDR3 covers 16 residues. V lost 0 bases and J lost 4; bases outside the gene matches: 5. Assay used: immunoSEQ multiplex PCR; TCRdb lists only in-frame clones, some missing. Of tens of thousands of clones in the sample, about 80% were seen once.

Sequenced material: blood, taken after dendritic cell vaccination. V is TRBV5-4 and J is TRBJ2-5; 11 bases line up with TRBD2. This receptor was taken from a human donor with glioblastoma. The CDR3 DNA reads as TGTGCCAGCAGCTTGGATATAGCGGGGGGGCTAGAGACCCAGTACTTC. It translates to CASSLDIAGGLETQYF.